A single sample is the source of the 14 T cell receptor beta chains below, sequenced in a study of shared clonotypes between healthy human individuals. Repertoires were generated with immunoSEQ multiplex PCR, while TCRdb's copy carries only in-frame clones and drops some. The sample lists roughly 2.6 million clones, over 85% occurring once. The sequenced material came from naive CD4+ T cells sorted from blood. Subset meaning: CD45RA+ positively selected. These receptors were collected from a man aged 18-30 years in good health.

The chain uses TRBV27 and TRBJ2-7; 14 nucleotides align to TRBD2. Losses at the gene ends were 2 bases for V and 13 bases for J; bases not matched to a gene: 13. Germline V gives CDR1 MNHEY, CDR2 SMNVEV (reference sequence). The CDR3 contains 16 residues. The CDR3 sequence is CASSLLQGTSGSRLYF. The CDR3 coding sequence is TGTGCCAGCAGTTTACTCCAAGGGACTAGCGGGAGTAGGCTTTACTTC.

The DNA of the CDR3 is TGTGCCAGTGGACAGGGCGTCGGATACGAGCAGTACTTC. This sequence encodes CASGQGVGYEQYF. The rearrangement links TRBV10-3 to TRBJ2-7, with 8 bases matching TRBD1. The germline gives CDR1 ENHRY, CDR2 SYGVKD. With 10 bases clipped from V and 4 bases from J, the junction kept 9 bases outside the gene matches. CDR3 length: 13 residues.

The chain combines TRBV7-9 with TRBJ1-3, with 7 positions matching TRBD1. Germline CDR1 reads SEHNR; CDR2 reads FQNEAQ (reference sequence). The J segment lost 2 bases and the V segment lost 3 bases, leaving 4 bases of the junction unmatched. The CDR3 is made up of 15 amino acids. The DNA of the CDR3 is TGTGCCAGCAGCTTTACCGGGACAGCTGGAAACACCATATATTTT. It specifies CASSFTGTAGNTIYF.

The chain couples TRBV9 to TRBJ2-5; 8 bases are shared with TRBD2. V was clipped by 6 bases and J by 3 bases; unmatched bases: 10. Germline V CDR1 and CDR2: SGDLS, YYNGEE. This CDR3 region has 15 residues. As DNA, the CDR3 is TGTGCCAGCACCTCTGCGACTAGCGCGGAAGAGACCCAGTACTTC. Residues: CASTSATSAEETQYF.

The chain uses TRBV6-5 and TRBJ1-5; D unresolved. Germline V CDR1 and CDR2: MNHEY, SVGAGI. V was shortened by 7 bases and J by 3 bases, with 10 bases between the two germline ends. This CDR3 is built from 13 residues. In DNA, the CDR3 is TGTGCCAGCACTCGCGGGGTCAATCAGCCCCAGCATTTT. It encodes CASTRGVNQPQHF.

The V call is TRBV2, the J call TRBJ2-1; TRBD1 matches 7 bases. This CDR3 is 15 amino acids long. Germline V lookup: CDR1 SNHLY, CDR2 FYNNEI. The trim removed 7 bases at V and 3 bases at J, leaving 9 bases unmatched. DNA for the CDR3: TGTGCCAGCATGCCATTGGGGGACAGCTACAATGAGCAGTTCTTC. Amino acids: CASMPLGDSYNEQFF.

In DNA form, the CDR3 reads TGTGCCAGTCAAGGACAAAGGGGAGATTATGGCTACACCTTC. Its protein is CASQGQRGDYGYTF. The rearrangement joins TRBV19 to TRBJ1-2, with D perhaps matching TRBD1 (5 bases). Germline values: CDR1 LNHDA, CDR2 SQIVND (reference sequence). The ends were cut back, 8 bases at V and 5 bases at J, with 18 bases in the middle. The CDR3 is made up of 14 amino acids.

This chain connects TRBV18 to TRBJ1-1; perhaps TRBD1 as D (5 bases). Trimming took off 6 bases at V and 1 base at J, with 12 bases between the two ends. The CDR3 runs 14 residues. CDR1 and CDR2 (germline): KGHSH, LQKENI. The CDR3 nucleotides are TGTGCCAGCTCCGGGCGGGACGGGAACACTGAAGCTTTCTTT. It yields the protein CASSGRDGNTEAFF.

This clone was seen just once. The chain's CDR3 is CASSQSGQGSSYEQYF. CDR3 bases: TGTGCCAGCAGCCAATCTGGCCAGGGAAGCTCCTACGAGCAGTACTTC. This sequence joins TRBV16 and TRBJ2-7; D might be TRBD1 (5 bases). The CDR3 length is 16 residues. The V and J ends lost 0 bases and 0 bases respectively, with 12 bases between them. Germline V gene sequence: CDR1 KGHSY, CDR2 FQNENV.

V is TRBV30 and J is TRBJ1-1; a possible D gene is TRBD1 (5 bases). Germline values: CDR1 GTSNPN, CDR2 SVGIG (reference sequence). Trimming took 0 bases from V and 0 from J, leaving 11 bases between them. The CDR3 extends over 15 amino acids. CDR3 amino acids: CAWSVKGTVNTEAFF. In DNA form, the CDR3 reads TGTGCCTGGAGTGTAAAAGGGACTGTGAACACTGAAGCTTTCTTT.

For this clone: This sample also contains other DNA sequences that code for the same CDR3. This rearrangement joins TRBV5-1 to TRBJ2-7, with 10 bases matching TRBD2. V lost 4 bases and J lost 0; bases outside the gene matches: 4. CDR3 size: 15 residues. Germline lookup yields CDR1 SGHRS and CDR2 YFSETQ. The CDR3 spells CASSLRTSGSYEQYF. The CDR3 nucleotides are TGCGCCAGCAGCCTGCGGACTAGCGGCTCCTACGAGCAGTACTTC.

The CDR3 loop is CASSLTGGSYGYTF. CDR3 in DNA: TGTGCCAGCAGTCTCACAGGGGGTAGCTATGGCTACACCTTC. This chain joins TRBV28 and TRBJ1-2; TRBD1 matches 8 bases. The CDR3 extends over 14 amino acids. Germline V CDR1 and CDR2: MDHEN, SYDVKM. The V segment lost 5 bases and the J segment 4 bases; nucleotides outside the gene matches: 6.

The rearrangement joins TRBV9 to TRBJ2-5; 9 nucleotides align to TRBD2. Germline trimming cut 2 bases from V and 2 bases from J; bases unmatched to any gene: 4. This CDR3 contains 15 residues. CDR1 and CDR2 (germline): SGDLS, YYNGEE. Here the CDR3 DNA reads TGTGCCAGCAGCGTTAGCGGGAGAGGACAAGAGACCCAGTACTTC. This sequence encodes CASSVSGRGQETQYF.

The chain couples TRBV6-1 to TRBJ2-3; D is uncertain. This CDR3 contains 15 residues. V lost 7 bases, J lost 1 base, and 15 bases lay in between. Germline V CDR1 and CDR2: MNHNS, SASEGT. As DNA, the CDR3 is TGTGCCAGCACCCCCGGCTCGGTCCGCACAGATACGCAGTATTTT. Amino acid sequence: CASTPGSVRTDTQYF.